This TCR beta chain was recovered during a study of cytomegalovirus exposure and HLA in healthy donors. Whole-study findings and limits: A few chains tied to CMV proved CMV antigen-specific in vitro. Solely CMV serostatus was available to characterize immune exposure. A later analysis associated 15,000 to 20,000 TCR beta sequences with HLA alleles at a 0.05 false discovery rate.

The PCR ran on 60 Vbeta and 13 Jbeta primers. Generated by immunoSEQ multiplex PCR, the TCRdb table keeps only in-frame clones and is missing some. Of over 85,000 clones listed, approximately 73% are singletons. In the case of this clone: The antigen remains undetermined.

The specimen was PBMCs. The source of this sequence is a man aged 35 to 55 in good health and CMV-seronegative.

As DNA, the CDR3 is TGTGCCAGCAGTCCAGGCTCCTACGAGCAGTACTTC. This codes for CASSPGSYEQYF. This chain uses TRBV2 with TRBJ2-7; D not resolved. Germline loops: CDR1 SNHLY, CDR2 FYNNEI. V lost 5 bases and J lost 0, with 5 bases in between. The CDR3 totals 12 residues.